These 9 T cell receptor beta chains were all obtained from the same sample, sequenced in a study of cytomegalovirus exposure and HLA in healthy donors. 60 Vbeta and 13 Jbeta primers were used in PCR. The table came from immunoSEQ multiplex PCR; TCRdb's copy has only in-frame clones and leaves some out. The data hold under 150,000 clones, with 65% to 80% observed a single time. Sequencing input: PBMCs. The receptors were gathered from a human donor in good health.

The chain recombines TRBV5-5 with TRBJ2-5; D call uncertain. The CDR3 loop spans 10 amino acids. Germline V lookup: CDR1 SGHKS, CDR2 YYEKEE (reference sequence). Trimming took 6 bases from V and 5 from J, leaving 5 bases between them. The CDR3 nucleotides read TGTGCCAGCACCTCGGAGACCCAGTACTTC. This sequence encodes CASTSETQYF.

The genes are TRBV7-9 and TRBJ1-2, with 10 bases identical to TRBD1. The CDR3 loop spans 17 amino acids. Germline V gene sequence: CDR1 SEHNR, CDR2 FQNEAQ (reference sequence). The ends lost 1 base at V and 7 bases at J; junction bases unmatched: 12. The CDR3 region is CASSLGQGATELGGYTF. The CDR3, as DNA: TGTGCCAGCAGCTTAGGACAGGGGGCGACCGAGCTAGGTGGCTACACCTTC. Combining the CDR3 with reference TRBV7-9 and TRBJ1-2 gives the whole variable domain DTGVSQNPRHKITKRGQNVTFRCDPISEHNRLYWYRQTLGQGPEFLTYFQNEAQLEKSRLLSDRFSAERPKGSFSTLEIQRTEQGDSAMYLCASSLGQGATELGGYTFGSGTRLTVV.

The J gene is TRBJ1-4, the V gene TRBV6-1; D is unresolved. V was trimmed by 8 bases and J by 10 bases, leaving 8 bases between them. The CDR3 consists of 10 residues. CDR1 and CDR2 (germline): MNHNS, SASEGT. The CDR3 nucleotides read TGTGCCAGCGGTACGGGAAAACTGTTTTTT. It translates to CASGTGKLFF.

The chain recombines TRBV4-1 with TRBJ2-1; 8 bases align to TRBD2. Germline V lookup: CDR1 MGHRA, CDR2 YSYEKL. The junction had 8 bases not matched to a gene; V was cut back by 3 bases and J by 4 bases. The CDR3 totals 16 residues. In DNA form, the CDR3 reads TGCGCCAGCAGCCACACAGCGGGGGATGGTTACAATGAGCAGTTCTTC. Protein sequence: CASSHTAGDGYNEQFF.

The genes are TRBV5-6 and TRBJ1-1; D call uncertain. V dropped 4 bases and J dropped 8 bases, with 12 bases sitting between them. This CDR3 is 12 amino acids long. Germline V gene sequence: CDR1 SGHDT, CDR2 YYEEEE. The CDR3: CASSPGTDEAFF. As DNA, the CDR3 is TGTGCCAGCAGCCCTGGAACAGACGAAGCTTTCTTT.

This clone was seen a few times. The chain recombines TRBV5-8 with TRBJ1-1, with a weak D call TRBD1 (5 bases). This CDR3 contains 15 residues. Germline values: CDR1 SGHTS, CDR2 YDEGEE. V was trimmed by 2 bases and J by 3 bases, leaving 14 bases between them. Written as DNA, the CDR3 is TGTGCCAGCAGCTTATTCAGGGTAGGGGACACTGAAGCTTTCTTT. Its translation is CASSLFRVGDTEAFF.

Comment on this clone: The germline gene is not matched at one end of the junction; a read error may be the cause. As DNA, the CDR3 is TGTTCCAGCAGCTTCTCGGAGCAAGAGACCCAGTACTTC. It codes for CSSSFSEQETQYF. The rearrangement uses TRBV7-9 and TRBJ2-5; D unclear. The CDR3 length is 13 residues. CDR1 is SEHNR and CDR2 is FQNEAQ in the germline V gene (reference sequence).

In DNA, the CDR3 is TGTGCCACCCTGGACAGGGGCCCAGATACGCAGTATTTT. Translating it yields CATLDRGPDTQYF. This sequence joins TRBV28 and TRBJ2-3, with TRBD1 matching 9 bases. The CDR3 spans 13 residues. From germline, CDR1 is MDHEN and CDR2 SYDVKM. Trimming removed 10 bases from V and 4 bases from J; junction bases left unmatched: 6. The full variable domain, completed using reference TRBV28 and TRBJ2-3, is DVKVTQSSRYLVKRTGEKVFLECVQDMDHENMFWYRQDPGLGLRLIYFSYDVKMKEKGDIPEGYSVSREKKERFSLILESASTNQTSMYLCATLDRGPDTQYFGPGTRLTVL.

Here the CDR3 DNA reads TGTGCCAGCAGTTACAGCCGGTACCAACCAGAGACCCAGTACTTC. Translating it yields CASSYSRYQPETQYF. J is TRBJ2-5 and V is TRBV6-6; D is ambiguous. There are 15 residues in the CDR3. V was trimmed by 2 bases and J by 4 bases, leaving 14 bases between them. Per germline, CDR1 MNHNY and CDR2 SVGAGI (reference sequence).